A single sample gave rise to the 2 T cell receptor beta chains below, sequenced in a study of T cell responses to AZD1222 COVID-19 vaccine. Method: immunoSEQ multiplex PCR; TCRdb's copy keeps in-frame clones and lacks some. This repertoire shows approximately 100,000 clones, approximately 90% found once; its top ten account for approximately 4.7%. The material sequenced was peripheral blood, taken on day 0 of AZD1222 vaccination. These TCRs come from an adult in good health.

A few counts support this clone. The chain carries TRBV4-2 and TRBJ2-5; perhaps TRBD2 as D (6 bases). CDR3 length: 15 residues. Looked up from germline, CDR1 is LGHNA and CDR2 is YNFKEQ. V dropped 4 bases and J dropped 1 base, with 13 bases sitting between them. CDR3 in DNA: TGTGCCAGCAGCCGCCCGGGGGACCCCCAAGAGACCCAGTACTTC. Its protein is CASSRPGDPQETQYF.

V and J are TRBV7-9 and TRBJ2-2; 9 bases are shared with TRBD2. The CDR3 runs to 16 residues. Germline values: CDR1 SEHNR, CDR2 FQNEAQ (reference sequence). With V trimmed by 4 bases and J by 3 bases, 6 bases remained unmatched. The CDR3 loop is CASSWPIAGDTGELFF. In DNA form, the CDR3 reads TGTGCCAGCAGCTGGCCCATAGCGGGAGACACCGGGGAGCTGTTTTTT.